This T cell receptor beta chain emerged from a study of persistence of HIV-infected CD4 T cells. On this clone itself: Its matching antigen is unknown.

The CDR3 is 15 residues long. From germline, CDR1 is SNHLY and CDR2 FYNNEI. The germline V and J ends were trimmed by 1 base and 0 bases, with 10 bases remaining between them. The libraries were made with immunoSEQ version 4 in survey mode. The data were produced by immunoSEQ multiplex PCR, yet TCRdb's version contains in-frame clones alone and is incomplete. The table has 50,000 or so clones, under 85% seen once. Lysates of CMV-infected fibroblasts at 10 ug/mL stimulated these cells. CD40L-negative CD69-negative CD45RO-high memory CD4+ T cells were sorted as populations depleted of antigen-responding cells. Suppressive ART was started during chronic HIV-1 infection in these adults.

The starting material was CD4+ T cells sorted from PBMCs after approximately 19-hour stimulation, obtained from a patient who received antiretroviral therapy. This chain connects TRBV2 to TRBJ2-7, with D possibly TRBD2 on 6 matching bases. This receptor was taken from an adult man with HIV who was CMV-seropositive. CDR3 loop: CASSEVGLRSYEQYF. Here the CDR3 DNA reads TGTGCCAGCAGTGAAGTGGGACTCCGCTCCTACGAGCAGTACTTC.